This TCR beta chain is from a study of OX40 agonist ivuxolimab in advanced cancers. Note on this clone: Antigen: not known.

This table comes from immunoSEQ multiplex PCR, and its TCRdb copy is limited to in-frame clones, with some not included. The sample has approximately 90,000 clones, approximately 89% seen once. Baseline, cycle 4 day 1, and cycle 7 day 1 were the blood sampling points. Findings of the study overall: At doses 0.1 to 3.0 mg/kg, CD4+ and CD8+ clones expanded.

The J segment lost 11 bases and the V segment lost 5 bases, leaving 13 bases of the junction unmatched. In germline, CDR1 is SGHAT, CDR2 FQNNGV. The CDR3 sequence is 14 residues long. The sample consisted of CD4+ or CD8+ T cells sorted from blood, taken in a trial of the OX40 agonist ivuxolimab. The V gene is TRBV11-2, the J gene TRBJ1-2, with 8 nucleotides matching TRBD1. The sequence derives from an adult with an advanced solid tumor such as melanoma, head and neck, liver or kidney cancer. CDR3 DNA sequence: TGTGCCAGCAGCGAAGGCCTTACGGGACAGGTTTACACCTTC. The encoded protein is CASSEGLTGQVYTF.